These 31 T cell receptor beta chains came from one sample sequenced in a study of OX40 agonist ivuxolimab in advanced cancers. TCRdb's copy holds only in-frame clones and misses some; the assay was immunoSEQ multiplex PCR. The sample carries 80,000 to 100,000 clones, about 88% recorded once. The sample was CD4+ or CD8+ T cells sorted from blood, taken in a trial of the OX40 agonist ivuxolimab. Source of these receptors: an adult with an advanced solid tumor such as melanoma, head and neck, liver or kidney cancer.

The chain links TRBV5-1 to TRBJ2-3; no firm D call. Germline V gives CDR1 SGHRS, CDR2 YFSETQ. The CDR3 consists of 14 residues. Trimming took 4 bases from V and 2 from J, leaving 11 bases between them. The CDR3 spells CASSVATTTDTQYF. Written as DNA, the CDR3 is TGCGCCAGCAGCGTGGCCACGACCACAGATACGCAGTATTTT. The full variable domain, completed using reference TRBV5-1 and TRBJ2-3, is KAGVTQTPRYLIKTRGQQVTLSCSPISGHRSVSWYQQTPGQGLQFLFEYFSETQRNKGNFPGRFSGRQFSNSRSEMNVSTLELGDSALYLCASSVATTTDTQYFGPGTRLTVL.

The rearrangement uses TRBV5-1 and TRBJ1-3; maybe TRBD1 (5 bases). CDR1 and CDR2 (germline): SGHRS, YFSETQ. The CDR3 consists of 15 residues. Deletions cut 2 bases from V and 0 bases from J, with 9 bases between. CDR3 loop: CASSFDRSSGNTIYF. Here the CDR3 DNA reads TGCGCCAGCAGCTTCGACAGATCCTCTGGAAACACCATATATTTT.

The rearrangement links TRBV9 to TRBJ2-4; 10 bases are shared with TRBD2. The length of the CDR3 is 15 residues. With 0 bases clipped from V and 9 bases from J, the junction kept 6 bases outside the gene matches. The germline gives CDR1 SGDLS, CDR2 YYNGEE. CDR3 DNA: TGTGCCAGCAGCGTAGGTACTAGCGGGGAGAGCATTCAGTACTTC. As protein: CASSVGTSGESIQYF.

The chain employs TRBV7-9 and TRBJ2-1; D possibly matches TRBD1 or TRBD2 (5 bases each). Germline V gene sequence: CDR1 SEHNR, CDR2 FQNEAQ (reference sequence). V lost 6 bases to trimming and J lost 0 bases, with 15 bases between them. This CDR3 comprises 16 residues. In DNA form, the CDR3 reads TGTGCCAGCAGGCCGGGACGGTCAAGCTCCTACAATGAGCAGTTCTTC. It yields the protein CASRPGRSSSYNEQFF.

The CDR3: CASSLELRDEQFF. The CDR3 DNA reads as TGTGCCAGCAGCTTAGAACTCCGGGATGAGCAGTTCTTC. The chain links TRBV7-2 to TRBJ2-1; D remains ambiguous. Germline V CDR1 and CDR2: SGHTA, FQGNSA. This CDR3 contains 13 residues. V gave up 1 base and J gave up 8 bases, with 9 bases separating them.

This clone was detected once. J is TRBJ1-5 and V is TRBV28, with D perhaps matching TRBD1 (5 bases). Trimming pared 6 bases from V and 0 bases from J, leaving 21 bases between. Germline V gene data show CDR1 as MDHEN and CDR2 as SYDVKM. The CDR3 has 18 residues. The CDR3 DNA reads TGTGCCAGCAGACCCTGGGGGGGTCGACTCTATAGCAATCAGCCCCAGCATTTT. The encoded protein is CASRPWGGRLYSNQPQHF.

CDR3 residues: CASSPRAGIETQYF. The CDR3 DNA follows: TGTGCCAGCAGCCCTAGAGCGGGAATAGAGACCCAGTACTTC. This chain joins TRBV9 and TRBJ2-5; 7 positions match TRBD2. V lost 4 bases, J lost 4 bases, and 7 bases stayed unmatched. Germline-derived CDR1 and CDR2 are SGDLS and YYNGEE. The CDR3 is made up of 14 amino acids. Full variable domain (remainder filled in from reference TRBV9 and TRBJ2-5): DSGVTQTPKHLITATGQRVTLRCSPRSGDLSVYWYQQSLDQGLQFLIQYYNGEERAKGNILERFSAQQFPDLHSELNLSSLELGDSALYFCASSPRAGIETQYFGPGTRLLVL.

J is TRBJ2-1 and V is TRBV6-6; D not resolved. This CDR3 region has 11 residues. Trimming stripped 6 bases from V and 6 bases from J, with 6 bases between. Germline V gene sequence: CDR1 MNHNY, CDR2 SVGAGI (reference sequence). CDR3 coding DNA: TGTGCCAGCAGAGATTTCAATGAGCAGTTCTTC. It specifies CASRDFNEQFF.

The rearrangement uses TRBV14 and TRBJ1-6; D is unclear. Trimming removed 1 base from V and 9 bases from J, with 4 bases in between. This CDR3 comprises 12 residues. The germline V gene encodes CDR1 SGHDN and CDR2 FVKESK. The CDR3 bases are TGTGCCAGCAGCCAAGGGGCTTCACCCCTCCACTTT. Translation gives CASSQGASPLHF.

Written as DNA, the CDR3 is TGTGCCAGCAGCGTGGGGAGGGCGGGATCCACTGAAGCTTTCTTT. Its translation: CASSVGRAGSTEAFF. This rearrangement joins TRBV9 to TRBJ1-1; D call uncertain. The CDR3 is 15 residues long. Trimming left V 2 bases short and J 4 bases short, with 15 bases between. Looked up from germline, CDR1 is SGDLS and CDR2 is YYNGEE.

The gene calls are TRBV13 and TRBJ1-2; D may be TRBD1 (5 bases). V lost 5 bases, J lost 4 bases, and 8 bases lay in between. The CDR3 is made up of 12 amino acids. Germline CDR1 reads PRHDT; CDR2 reads FYEKMQ (reference sequence). The CDR3 DNA is TGTGCCAGCAGCCAGACAGTCTATGGCTACACCTTC. It codes for CASSQTVYGYTF.

The V and J genes are TRBV6-5 and TRBJ2-7; no definite D call. Germline CDR1 MNHEY, CDR2 SVGAGI. The CDR3 contains 13 residues. V lost 8 bases, J lost 3 bases, and 14 bases lay in between. As DNA, the CDR3 is TGTGCCAGCGGTGTGGGTATAGGCTACGAGCAGTACGTC. Amino acid sequence: CASGVGIGYEQYV.

This clone was seen only a few times. The rearrangement uses TRBV7-3 and TRBJ1-1; D is uncertain. Germline CDR1 is SGHTA and CDR2 is FQGTGA. Trimming removed 5 bases from V and 1 base from J, with 8 bases in between. This CDR3 comprises 13 residues. CDR3 sequence (DNA): TGTGCCAGCAGCCCCGGGCCGAACACTGAAGCTTTCTTT. Protein sequence: CASSPGPNTEAFF.

The chain recombines TRBV28 with TRBJ2-1; 12 bases agree with TRBD2. CDR3 size: 15 residues. The germline gives CDR1 MDHEN, CDR2 SYDVKM. V trimming: 4 bases; J trimming: 8 bases; junction bases outside the gene matches: 6. The CDR3 DNA reads as TGTGCCAGCAGTTCCGGACTAGCGGGAATATATGAGCAGTTCTTC. Translated: CASSSGLAGIYEQFF.

V gene TRBV7-2 combines with J gene TRBJ2-1; possibly TRBD2 for D (5 bases). The CDR3 consists of 14 residues. Trimming cost V 2 bases and J 5 bases, with 10 bases left between them. In germline, CDR1 is SGHTA, CDR2 FQGNSA. DNA of the CDR3: TGTGCCAGCAGCTTAATACCTAGCAACAATGAGCAGTTCTTC. Translation gives CASSLIPSNNEQFF.

V gene TRBV30 combines with J gene TRBJ2-3; the D gene is possibly TRBD1 (6 bases). V lost 7 bases to trimming and J lost 5 bases, with 16 bases between them. Germline CDR1 is GTSNPN and CDR2 is SVGIG (reference sequence). The CDR3 loop spans 13 amino acids. The CDR3 DNA follows: TGTGCCTCCTACAGGGAATCTAGAGATACGCAGTATTTT. Encoded protein: CASYRESRDTQYF.

This sequence joins TRBV28 and TRBJ1-1; D not resolved. The CDR3 extends over 11 amino acids. The V end lost 6 bases, the J end lost 8 bases, and 10 bases lay between the germline ends. CDR1 and CDR2 (germline): MDHEN, SYDVKM. This CDR3 reads CASSSLEEAFF. The CDR3 region has the DNA TGTGCCAGCAGCTCCCTCGAAGAAGCTTTCTTT.

This clone was counted between two and nine times. The chain is built from TRBV4-1 and TRBJ2-3; D not certain. CDR3 size: 17 residues. Germline values: CDR1 MGHRA, CDR2 YSYEKL. V shed 0 bases and J shed 2 bases, with 15 bases lying between them. The CDR3 reads CASSQEISRLSTDTQYF. In DNA form, the CDR3 reads TGCGCCAGCAGCCAAGAAATTAGTCGGCTATCCACAGATACGCAGTATTTT.

This clone was seen only once. V and J are TRBV18 and TRBJ2-7; 7 nucleotides agree with TRBD1. The germline gives CDR1 KGHSH, CDR2 LQKENI. This CDR3 comprises 17 residues. V gave up 2 bases and J gave up 0 bases; unmatched junction bases: 10. CDR3 DNA sequence: TGTGCCAGCTCACCAACCGGGCTGACAGGGTACTCCTACGAGCAGTACGTC. Translation: CASSPTGLTGYSYEQYV.

The count of this clone is one. V is TRBV6-1 and J is TRBJ1-1; D gene uncertain. The CDR3 contains 11 residues. V shed 6 bases and J shed 8 bases, with 10 bases lying between them. Germline V gives CDR1 MNHNS, CDR2 SASEGT. CDR3 sequence reads: CASSLDLEAFF. In DNA form, the CDR3 reads TGTGCCAGCAGCCTGGATCTAGAAGCTTTCTTT.

The gene calls are TRBV5-6 and TRBJ2-3; TRBD2 agrees at 15 bases. The CDR3 contains 16 residues. CDR1 SGHDT and CDR2 YYEEEE come from the germline V gene. V was pared by 4 bases and J by 6 bases, with 6 bases of the junction left unmatched. In nucleotides, the CDR3 is TGTGCCAGCAGCGCTAGGACTAGCGGGAGGGGGGATACGCAGTATTTT. This encodes CASSARTSGRGDTQYF.

The chain uses TRBV11-2 and TRBJ1-2; maybe TRBD1 (5 bases). The V gene's germline CDR1 is SGHAT and CDR2 FQNNGV. The germline V and J ends were trimmed by 3 bases and 6 bases, with 11 bases remaining between them. The CDR3 is made up of 13 amino acids. CDR3 amino acids: CASSFGRADGYTF. CDR3 nucleotide sequence: TGTGCCAGCAGCTTTGGCAGGGCGGATGGCTACACCTTC.

The rearrangement uses TRBV28 and TRBJ2-7; the D is unclear. This CDR3 is 11 amino acids long. Germline loops: CDR1 MDHEN, CDR2 SYDVKM. Trimming removed 8 bases at V and 1 base at J, with 6 bases between. For the CDR3, the DNA is TGTGCCAGCGGGCGATCCTACGAGCAGTACGTC. The encoded protein is CASGRSYEQYV.

The genes are TRBV6-1 and TRBJ2-3, with TRBD2 identical over 11 bases. The germline V gene encodes CDR1 MNHNS and CDR2 SASEGT. The trim removed 7 bases at V and 4 bases at J, leaving 4 bases unmatched. There are 14 residues in the CDR3. CDR3 sequence reads: CASKTSGTADTQYF. The CDR3, as DNA: TGTGCCAGCAAGACTAGCGGGACTGCAGATACGCAGTATTTT.

This sequence joins TRBV28 and TRBJ1-2; D gene unclear. V was pared by 7 bases and J by 0 bases, with 3 bases between. The CDR3 is 11 amino acids. Germline V gives CDR1 MDHEN, CDR2 SYDVKM. The CDR3, as DNA: TGTGCCAGCAACTCTAACTATGGCTACACCTTC. It encodes CASNSNYGYTF.

The CDR3 DNA reads TGTGCCAGCAGTGAAGGGTTCTGGACTAGCGGGAGGACTACGCGCGAGCAGTACTTC. It encodes CASSEGFWTSGRTTREQYF. This chain connects TRBV6-1 to TRBJ2-7, with TRBD2 identical over 14 bases. Germline CDR1 reads MNHNS; CDR2 reads SASEGT. The CDR3 has 19 residues. The V gene end was trimmed by 1 base and the J gene end by 6 bases; junction bases not matched to a gene: 14.

The chain is built from TRBV18 and TRBJ1-2, with D possibly matching TRBD1 (6 bases). The germline CDR1 and CDR2 sequences are KGHSH and LQKENI. There are 15 residues in the CDR3. V was shortened by 4 bases and J by 7 bases, with 19 bases between the two germline ends. The CDR3 here is CASSLGGPGALGYTF. As DNA, the CDR3 is TGTGCCAGCTCACTAGGGGGACCGGGAGCCCTTGGCTACACCTTC.

This clone was seen just once. CDR3 bases: TGTGCCAGCAGCAAGGAGGTAACGGACAGGGGGCATCGGGGCAATCAGCCCCAGCATTTT. It specifies CASSKEVTDRGHRGNQPQHF. This chain uses TRBV21-1 with TRBJ1-5; the table names TRBD1, a call not compared with the DNA. TRBV21-1 is a pseudogene locus. The CDR3 loop spans 20 amino acids.

V is TRBV19 and J is TRBJ2-2; possible D gene TRBD1, 8 bases. Trimming cost V 5 bases and J 9 bases, with 19 bases left between them. This CDR3 has 15 amino acids. The germline V gene encodes CDR1 LNHDA and CDR2 SQIVND (reference sequence). Here the CDR3 DNA reads TGTGCCAGTAGTTTGACAGGGGAGGGTTTTCGGGAGCTGTTTTTT. Amino acids: CASSLTGEGFRELFF.

The chain couples TRBV5-1 to TRBJ1-4; D is perhaps TRBD1 (5 bases). The CDR3 runs 15 residues. Deletions cut 4 bases from V and 4 bases from J, with 14 bases between. Germline V lookup: CDR1 SGHRS, CDR2 YFSETQ. CDR3 coding DNA: TGCGCCAGCAGCACAAGAGGGGAGTTTAATGAAAAACTGTTTTTT. Translating it yields CASSTRGEFNEKLFF. Full variable domain (outside the CDR3, taken from reference TRBV5-1 and TRBJ1-4): KAGVTQTPRYLIKTRGQQVTLSCSPISGHRSVSWYQQTPGQGLQFLFEYFSETQRNKGNFPGRFSGRQFSNSRSEMNVSTLELGDSALYLCASSTRGEFNEKLFFGSGTQLSVL.

V gene TRBV29-1 combines with J gene TRBJ2-3; 10 bases are shared with TRBD1. In germline, CDR1 is SQVTM, CDR2 ANQGSEA. After removal of 7 bases from V and 4 bases from J, the junction contained 8 bases not matched to a gene. This CDR3 has 14 amino acids. The CDR3 region is CSGGTGDLADTQYF. The CDR3 bases are TGCAGCGGCGGGACAGGGGATCTTGCAGATACGCAGTATTTT.